This T cell receptor (beta chain) originates from a study of high-grade serous ovarian cancer treatment subgroups. Using immunoSEQ multiplex PCR, the repertoire was profiled, and TCRdb retains in-frame clones only, with some absent. The sample records 2,500 to 3,500 clones, 65% to 75% being singletons. The tumor samples were collected prior to definitive surgery or chemotherapy. Sequencing input: tumor tissue. The TCR comes from a human donor with high-grade serous ovarian cancer.

CDR3 region: CASSPNLAGMLEQYF. The CDR3 nucleotides read TGTGCCAGCTCACCTAATCTAGCGGGTATGCTCGAGCAGTACTTC. The rearrangement links TRBV18 to TRBJ2-7; 8 bases match TRBD2. Germline V gene data show CDR1 as KGHSH and CDR2 as LQKENI. V lost 3 bases to trimming and J lost 6 bases; unmatched junction nucleotides: 10. The CDR3 is 15 amino acids. Together with reference TRBV18 and TRBJ2-7, the CDR3 gives the full variable domain: NAGVMQNPRHLVRRRGQEARLRCSPMKGHSHVYWYRQLPEEGLKFMVYLQKENIIDESGMPKERFSAEFPKEGPSILRIQQVVRGDSAAYFCASSPNLAGMLEQYFGPGTRLTVT.